This T cell receptor (beta chain) was observed in a study of memory CD4+ T cells and cytomegalovirus serostatus. Sequencing used immunoSEQ multiplex PCR; TCRdb keeps in-frame clones, though not all of them. The sample lists 35,000 to 45,000 clones, around 78% occurring once. This clone has more than one count but fewer than ten. Its specificity is not known. Whole-study results and caveats: Suggested: most of the CMV-linked TCR signature lies in CD4+ memory cells. About 40% of the roughly 150 known CMV-associated TCRbeta sequences appeared in CD4+ memory.

The sort gate was single viable CD3+CD4+CD8-CD45RO+ cells for memory CD4+ T cells. Germline CDR1 reads SGHTA; CDR2 reads FQGNSA. This CDR3 has 14 amino acids. Trimming cost V 3 bases and J 3 bases, with 12 bases left between them. What was sequenced was memory CD4+ T cells from blood. This chain connects TRBV7-2 to TRBJ2-7; D is perhaps TRBD2 (5 bases). The clonotype originates from an adult in good health and CMV-seronegative. The CDR3 here is CASSLRANIYEQYF. In DNA, the CDR3 is TGTGCCAGCAGCTTGCGGGCTAATATCTACGAGCAGTACTTC.